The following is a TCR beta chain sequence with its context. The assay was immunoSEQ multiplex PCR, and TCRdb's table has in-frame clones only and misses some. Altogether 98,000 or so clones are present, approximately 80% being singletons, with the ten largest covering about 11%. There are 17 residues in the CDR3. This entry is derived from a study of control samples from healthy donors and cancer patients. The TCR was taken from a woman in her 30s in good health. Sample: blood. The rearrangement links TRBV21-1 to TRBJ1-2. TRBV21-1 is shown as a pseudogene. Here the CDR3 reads CASSPRPDGGINYGYTF. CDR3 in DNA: TGTGCCAGCAGCCCAAGGCCCGACGGAGGGATTAACTATGGCTACACCTTC.